This T cell receptor beta chain comes out of a study of T cell repertoires in cytomegalovirus infection. Study-wide results and caveats: HLA-C-restricted CMV clonotypes gave the most frequent clonotype in two of eight donors. Cumulated frequencies of public TCR beta families served to identify carriers of CMV plus the relevant HLA.

This clonotype occurred a few times. Its antigen is unknown. One entry per CDR3 protein results from TCRdb running MiXCR on the reads. The sample shows around 740,000 distinct CDR3 sequences, approximately 34% of them seen only once. CDR3 size: 15 residues. Per germline, CDR1 MDHEN and CDR2 SYDVKM. V shed 7 bases and J shed 0 bases, with 10 bases lying between them. The sample consisted of PBMCs. The chain couples TRBV28 to TRBJ1-6, with D uncertain. This receptor was identified in a human donor in good health (CMV status not recorded). Some clones in this sample may be carry-over from other donors' samples. The CDR3 region is CASTTVDSYNSPLHF. The CDR3 DNA is TGTGCCAGCACCACGGTGGACTCCTATAATTCACCCCTCCACTTT.